The 8 T cell receptor beta chains listed next were all sequenced from one sample in a study of blood T cell repertoires in COVID-19. The protocol was immunoSEQ multiplex PCR, while the TCRdb copy is restricted to in-frame clones and leaves out a portion. Among 150,000 to 200,000 clones listed, approximately 85% were seen once. Sequencing was carried out using peripheral blood. The receptor source for this set is an elderly woman with acute or convalescent COVID-19.

This clone appeared a single time. The chain has TRBV7-7 and TRBJ2-7; no definite D call. The V gene's germline CDR1 is SSHAT and CDR2 FNYEAQ (reference sequence). There are 12 residues in the CDR3. Trimming shortened V by 5 bases and J by 7 bases, and 12 bases separated the two germline ends. The CDR3 DNA reads TGTGCCAGCAGCCCCGGCACCGGGGAGCAGTACTTC. It codes for CASSPGTGEQYF.

This rearrangement joins TRBV12-5 to TRBJ1-2; perhaps TRBD1 as D (5 bases). The CDR3 has 12 amino acids. Trimming removed 6 bases from V and 0 bases from J, with 5 bases in between. CDR1 is LGHNT and CDR2 is FRNRAP in the germline V gene. CDR3 sequence (DNA): TGTGCTAGTGGGACAGCTAACTATGGCTACACCTTC. Encoded protein: CASGTANYGYTF.

The chain is built from TRBV12-3 or TRBV12-4 and TRBJ1-1; 8 bases line up with TRBD1. The CDR3 runs to 12 residues. Losses at the gene ends were 5 bases for V and 10 bases for J; bases not matched to a gene: 6. The CDR3 is CASSGDRLGAFF. The CDR3 nucleotides read TGTGCCAGCAGTGGGGACAGGCTAGGAGCTTTCTTT.

This chain uses TRBV7-3 with TRBJ2-3; 8 bases are shared with TRBD1. CDR3 length equals 15 residues. CDR1 is SGHTA, CDR2 FQGTGA, per germline. The junction had 4 bases not matched to a gene; V was cut back by 5 bases and J by 0 bases. The CDR3 region is CASSPRTGSTDTQYF. The CDR3, as DNA: TGTGCCAGCAGCCCGAGGACAGGGAGCACAGATACGCAGTATTTT.

V is TRBV5-6 and J is TRBJ1-5; no reliable D call. The CDR3 loop spans 12 amino acids. The germline V gene encodes CDR1 SGHDT and CDR2 YYEEEE. The V end lost 2 bases, the J end lost 7 bases, and 7 bases lay between the germline ends. The CDR3 sequence is CASSFPGQPQHF. In nucleotides, the CDR3 is TGTGCCAGCAGCTTTCCCGGGCAGCCCCAGCATTTT. The variable domain in full, with the rest retrieved from reference TRBV5-6 and TRBJ1-5, is DAGVTQSPTHLIKTRGQQVTLRCSPKSGHDTVSWYQQALGQGPQFIFQYYEEEERQRGNFPDRFSGHQFPNYSSELNVNALLLGDSALYLCASSFPGQPQHFGDGTRLSIL.

J is TRBJ2-7 and V is TRBV3-1 (or the pseudogene TRBV3-2); possibly TRBD2 for D (5 bases). Between the trimmed V and J ends, which lost 1 base and 5 bases, there was a span of 18 bases. Germline V gene sequence: CDR1 LGHDT, CDR2 YNNKEL (reference sequence). CDR3 length equals 16 residues. DNA for the CDR3: TGTGCCAGCAGCCAAGGTACCCGGGCCTCGAGGGACGAGCAGTACTTC. It encodes CASSQGTRASRDEQYF.

CDR3 coding DNA: TGTGCCAGCAGCAAAAACGAGCGGGGGAATGAGCAGTTCTTC. Protein: CASSKNERGNEQFF. This chain uses TRBV21-1 with TRBJ2-1; TRBD2, the table's D call, was not compared with the DNA. TRBV21-1 is a known pseudogene. There are 14 residues in the CDR3.

V gene TRBV14 combines with J gene TRBJ1-1, with a tentative D call TRBD1 (6 bases). V dropped 6 bases and J dropped 12 bases, with 17 bases sitting between them. The germline V gene encodes CDR1 SGHDN and CDR2 FVKESK. There are 12 residues in the CDR3. DNA of the CDR3: TGTGCCAGCAGGGGGGCAGGGATATTATCTTTCTTT. Its protein is CASRGAGILSFF.